What follows are 26 T cell receptor beta chains derived from one specimen sequenced in a study of radiotherapy plus CTLA-4 blockade in lung cancer. Generated by immunoSEQ multiplex PCR, the TCRdb table keeps only in-frame clones and is missing some. The sample carries about 60,000 clones, around 74% recorded once. The specimen comprised peripheral blood, sampled from a patient treated with radiotherapy plus ipilimumab. Every receptor here comes from a human donor with non-small cell lung cancer whose response to radiotherapy plus ipilimumab could not be evaluated.

The chain uses TRBV19 and TRBJ2-7, with D possibly TRBD2 on 6 matching bases. The CDR3 is 19 residues long. Trimming shortened V by 0 bases and J by 0 bases, and 21 bases separated the two germline ends. Per the germline V gene, CDR1 is LNHDA and CDR2 is SQIVND (reference sequence). CDR3 sequence (DNA): TGTGCCAGTAGTATAGAGCGGGGAACAGGCCTACCTCCCTCCTACGAGCAGTACTTC. Translating it yields CASSIERGTGLPPSYEQYF.

The chain joins TRBV14 to TRBJ2-4; TRBD2 matches at 7 bases. The CDR3 is made up of 17 amino acids. V shed 1 base and J 0 bases; nucleotides not matched to a gene: 6. CDR1 SGHDN and CDR2 FVKESK come from the germline V gene. CDR3 sequence reads: CASSQGGRVLAKNIQYF. The CDR3 DNA sequence: TGTGCCAGCAGCCAAGGGGGGAGGGTCCTAGCCAAAAACATTCAGTACTTC.

This chain joins TRBV2 and TRBJ2-7; a weak D match, TRBD1 (6 bases). Germline V CDR1 and CDR2: SNHLY, FYNNEI. Trimming took 8 bases from V and 6 from J, leaving 14 bases between them. The CDR3 runs to 12 residues. The CDR3 loop reads CASALVGGEQYF. As DNA, the CDR3 is TGTGCCAGCGCCTTAGTAGGGGGCGAGCAGTACTTC.

This clone was counted a single time. This chain uses TRBV6-4 with TRBJ2-1; no clear D gene. Trimming stripped 9 bases from V and 15 bases from J, with 18 bases between. CDR3 size: 11 residues. Germline values: CDR1 MRHNA, CDR2 SNTAGT. In nucleotides, the CDR3 is TGTGCCAGTGGAGTACTGATTGACCCGTTCTTC. Its protein is CASGVLIDPFF.

This clone has more than one count but fewer than ten. The rearrangement joins TRBV5-1 to TRBJ2-5; 10 positions match TRBD2. Trimming at V came to 2 bases and at J to 2 bases, leaving 6 bases not matched to a gene. The CDR3 length is 16 residues. The germline V gene encodes CDR1 SGHRS and CDR2 YFSETQ. The chain's CDR3 is CASSLGLADRQETQYF. DNA for the CDR3: TGCGCCAGCAGCTTAGGACTAGCGGACAGACAAGAGACCCAGTACTTC.

The genes are TRBV28 and TRBJ1-3, with TRBD1 matching 7 bases. Trimming cost V 5 bases and J 0 bases; bases outside gene matches: 7. CDR1 MDHEN and CDR2 SYDVKM come from the germline V gene. The CDR3 totals 16 residues. The CDR3 bases are TGTGCCAGCAGTCCATCGGACAGGACCTCTGGAAACACCATATATTTT. Amino acid sequence: CASSPSDRTSGNTIYF.

The chain uses TRBV7-9 and TRBJ2-7; D perhaps matches TRBD1 (5 bases). V was trimmed by 5 bases and J by 2 bases, leaving 19 bases between them. The CDR3 covers 16 residues. CDR1 is SEHNR and CDR2 is FQNEAQ in the germline V gene (reference sequence). The CDR3 region is CASSLHLQADAYEQYF. In DNA, the CDR3 is TGTGCCAGCAGCCTACACCTACAGGCGGACGCCTACGAGCAGTACTTC. Full variable domain (remainder filled in from reference TRBV7-9 and TRBJ2-7): DTGVSQNPRHKITKRGQNVTFRCDPISEHNRLYWYRQTLGQGPEFLTYFQNEAQLEKSRLLSDRFSAERPKGSFSTLEIQRTEQGDSAMYLCASSLHLQADAYEQYFGPGTRLTVT.

The rearrangement joins TRBV18 to TRBJ1-2, with a tentative D call TRBD1 (6 bases). With 3 bases removed from V and 1 base from J, the gap between germline ends came to 12 bases. The CDR3 is made up of 15 amino acids. Germline V lookup: CDR1 KGHSH, CDR2 LQKENI. The CDR3: CASSPNRESNYGYTF. The CDR3 DNA reads as TGTGCCAGCTCACCGAACAGGGAAAGTAACTATGGCTACACCTTC.

Only a few counts were recorded for this clone. This chain joins TRBV7-9 and TRBJ2-2; maybe TRBD2 (6 bases). V dropped 2 bases and J dropped 3 bases, with 19 bases sitting between them. Germline loops: CDR1 SEHNR, CDR2 FQNEAQ (reference sequence). This CDR3 has 18 residues. CDR3 nucleotides: TGTGCCAGCAGCTTAAGGTGGCGGGGCAGGGTCGACACCGGGGAGCTGTTTTTT. Protein sequence: CASSLRWRGRVDTGELFF. The whole variable domain, filled in from reference TRBV7-9 and TRBJ2-2, reads DTGVSQNPRHKITKRGQNVTFRCDPISEHNRLYWYRQTLGQGPEFLTYFQNEAQLEKSRLLSDRFSAERPKGSFSTLEIQRTEQGDSAMYLCASSLRWRGRVDTGELFFGEGSRLTVL.

This sequence joins TRBV30 and TRBJ1-2; unclear D gene. Germline CDR1 GTSNPN, CDR2 SVGIG (reference sequence). Trimming stripped 7 bases from V and 6 bases from J, with 9 bases between. The CDR3 totals 10 residues. CDR3: CASGWDGYTF. The CDR3, as DNA: TGTGCCTCGGGTTGGGATGGCTACACCTTC.

CDR3 in DNA: TGTGCCAGCTCACCGAGGACAGGGGGGTTTGAAGCTTTCTTT. It specifies CASSPRTGGFEAFF. The V call is TRBV18, the J call TRBJ1-1; the match to TRBD1 covers 10 bases. The length of the CDR3 is 14 residues. Germline-derived CDR1 and CDR2 are KGHSH and LQKENI. The V segment lost 3 bases and the J segment 7 bases; nucleotides outside the gene matches: 5.

This clone turned up a few times. This rearrangement joins TRBV6-6 to TRBJ2-7; D uncertain. The CDR3 runs 13 residues. Germline V gene lookup returns CDR1 MNHNY and CDR2 SVGAGI (reference sequence). Trimming left V 6 bases short and J 3 bases short, with 12 bases between. The CDR3 region is CASRPSYSYEQYF. The CDR3, as DNA: TGTGCCAGCAGACCTTCGTACAGCTACGAGCAGTACTTC.

This clone was counted a few times. The V gene is TRBV5-4, the J gene TRBJ2-3, with D uncertain. This CDR3 has 16 residues. V was trimmed by 7 bases and J by 0 bases, leaving 18 bases between them. Germline CDR1 is SGHNT and CDR2 is YYREEE (reference sequence). The CDR3 is CASLSDTPHSTDTQYF. The CDR3 DNA follows: TGTGCCAGCCTCTCAGACACACCACATAGCACAGATACGCAGTATTTT.

The J gene is TRBJ2-3, the V gene TRBV6-5, with 9 bases identical to TRBD1. Germline CDR1 and CDR2: MNHEY and SVGAGI. This CDR3 is built from 14 residues. Trimming cost V 4 bases and J 6 bases; bases outside gene matches: 5. CDR3: CASSSTGGRDTQYF. In DNA, the CDR3 is TGTGCCAGCAGTTCGACAGGGGGTAGGGATACGCAGTATTTT.

The sample holds a few counts of this clone. One junction end does not reproduce the germline sequence, and a read error may be involved. This rearrangement joins TRBV5-4 to TRBJ2-5; maybe TRBD2 (5 bases). Per the germline V gene, CDR1 is SGHNT and CDR2 is YYREEE (reference sequence). The CDR3 runs to 15 residues. The CDR3 sequence: CASSQDWAGQETQYF. The CDR3 DNA reads as TGCGCCAGCAGCCAAGACTGGGCGGGTCAAGAGACCCAGTACTTC.

The chain is built from TRBV7-9 and TRBJ1-2; TRBD1 aligns across 7 bases. The CDR3 covers 14 residues. The V and J ends lost 4 bases and 7 bases, in that order; junction bases with no gene match: 9. Germline CDR1 reads SEHNR; CDR2 reads FQNEAQ (reference sequence). CDR3 protein: CASSSTGKVGGYTF. The CDR3 coding sequence is TGTGCCAGCAGCTCGACAGGGAAGGTTGGTGGCTACACCTTC. Full variable domain (missing parts from reference TRBV7-9 and TRBJ1-2): DTGVSQNPRHKITKRGQNVTFRCDPISEHNRLYWYRQTLGQGPEFLTYFQNEAQLEKSRLLSDRFSAERPKGSFSTLEIQRTEQGDSAMYLCASSSTGKVGGYTFGSGTRLTVV.

The V and J genes are TRBV5-6 and TRBJ2-3, with TRBD2 as a possible D gene (6 bases). CDR1 and CDR2 (germline): SGHDT, YYEEEE. There are 14 residues in the CDR3. With 5 bases removed from V and 1 base from J, the gap between germline ends came to 11 bases. The CDR3 nucleotides are TGTGCCAGCAGGAGACTAGTCGGCACAGATACGCAGTATTTT. It encodes CASRRLVGTDTQYF.

The gene calls are TRBV9 and TRBJ1-1; 9 bases align to TRBD1. Germline CDR1 and CDR2: SGDLS and YYNGEE. The length of the CDR3 is 15 residues. V shed 2 bases and J 1 base; nucleotides not matched to a gene: 3. The CDR3 region is CASSVVGQGNTEAFF. CDR3 bases: TGTGCCAGCAGCGTCGTGGGACAGGGGAACACTGAAGCTTTCTTT.

CDR3 sequence reads: CASSFPGTGNYEQYF. The CDR3 DNA reads TGTGCCAGCAGCTTCCCCGGGACAGGGAATTACGAGCAGTACTTC. The chain uses TRBV7-2 and TRBJ2-5; 9 positions match TRBD1. The DNA end lines up better with TRBJ2-7; the J call may be wrong. This CDR3 is built from 15 residues. From germline, CDR1 is SGHTA and CDR2 FQGNSA.

The genes are TRBV6-1 and TRBJ1-5, with 7 bases that match TRBD1. The J segment lost 8 bases and the V segment lost 0 bases, leaving 16 bases of the junction unmatched. Germline V CDR1 and CDR2: MNHNS, SASEGT. This CDR3 is built from 18 residues. CDR3 loop: CASSEALTGQTIHEPQHF. The CDR3 coding sequence is TGTGCCAGCAGTGAAGCGTTGACGGGACAGACCATTCATGAGCCCCAGCATTTT.

The rearrangement uses TRBV4-1 and TRBJ2-5; 14 positions agree with TRBD2. The J call may be incorrect, as the DNA end agrees better with TRBJ2-7. Germline CDR1 and CDR2: MGHRA and YSYEKL. The CDR3 consists of 16 residues. CDR3 protein: CASSGGLAGGKYEQYF. The CDR3 DNA is TGCGCCAGCAGCGGAGGACTAGCGGGGGGTAAATACGAGCAGTACTTC.

The V and J genes are TRBV18 and TRBJ2-1, with 11 bases aligning to TRBD2. Germline V CDR1 and CDR2: KGHSH, LQKENI. V was clipped by 5 bases and J by 9 bases; unmatched bases: 9. The CDR3 spans 15 residues. As DNA, the CDR3 is TGTGCCAGCTCAACTAGCGGGAGACCCCTCATTGAGCAGTTCTTC. Protein: CASSTSGRPLIEQFF.

This clone was picked up a small number of times. The chain carries TRBV19 and TRBJ2-1; D is perhaps TRBD2 (5 bases). Trimming left V 3 bases short and J 6 bases short, with 12 bases between. This CDR3 region has 14 residues. Germline V gives CDR1 LNHDA, CDR2 SQIVND (reference sequence). The CDR3 here is CASSMSRTGNEQFF. CDR3 DNA: TGTGCCAGTAGTATGTCCCGGACTGGCAATGAGCAGTTCTTC.

Notes on this clone: The junction does not match germline at one end; this may be a read error. Additional DNA sequences in this sample encode the identical CDR3. CDR3 sequence: CASSLTGVNTEAFF. CDR3 in DNA: TGTGCCAGCTCACTCACAGGGGTGAACACTGAGGCTTTCTTT. The chain couples TRBV18 to TRBJ1-1; 7 bases align to TRBD1. This CDR3 spans 14 amino acids. Per the germline V gene, CDR1 is KGHSH and CDR2 is LQKENI.

This clone showed up just once. Here the CDR3 reads CASSPRGTVNSYEQYF. CDR3 nucleotide sequence: TGCGCCAGCAGCCCCCGAGGCACTGTAAACTCCTACGAGCAGTACTTC. This chain joins TRBV4-1 and TRBJ2-7; D not resolved. V was trimmed by 4 bases and J by 0 bases, leaving 16 bases between them. From germline, CDR1 is MGHRA and CDR2 YSYEKL. The CDR3 is 16 residues long.

The genes are TRBV4-1 and TRBJ2-2; 11 bases map to TRBD2. Per germline, CDR1 MGHRA and CDR2 YSYEKL. V was clipped by 0 bases and J by 5 bases; unmatched bases: 8. This CDR3 is built from 18 residues. CDR3 region: CASSQDRHLAGGTGELFF. The CDR3 DNA reads TGCGCCAGCAGCCAAGATCGGCACTTAGCGGGAGGGACCGGGGAGCTGTTTTTT.